This is a list of T cell receptor beta chains from one sample in a study of Graves' ophthalmopathy and Graves' hyperthyroidism. In TCRdb, the multiplex PCR reads were re-called with MiXCR into one record per CDR3 protein. The sample holds about 160,000 distinct CDR3 sequences; under 40% are singletons and the top ten take less than 6%. Sequencing was carried out using peripheral blood. These TCRs come from a woman aged 40 to 55 with Graves' ophthalmopathy. The CDR3 runs from the conserved cysteine through the conserved F or W. A D gene is named only where the DNA matches it firmly. For some rows the clone size is stated as once, few or many, or as a class when expanded; others skip it.

>.|TRBD1|TRBV3-1|TRBJ1-3
CASSHGRGRGPTSGNTIYF
TGTGCCAGCAGCCACGGCCGGGGCAGGGGGCCTACCTCTGGAAACACCATATATTTT
>many|.|TRBV6-1|TRBJ1-1
CASRPMGRRNTEAFF
TGTGCCAGCAGACCCATGGGCAGACGGAACACTGAAGCTTTCTTT
>once|TRBD1|TRBV6-1|TRBJ1-5
CASRKDRAGDQPQHF
TGTGCCAGCAGGAAGGACAGGGCGGGCGATCAGCCCCAGCATTTT
>many|.|TRBV11-1|TRBJ2-5
CASSARGLETQYF
TGTGCCAGCAGCGCCCGGGGCCTGGAGACCCAGTACTTC
>many|TRBD2|TRBV13|TRBJ2-5
CASSQGLAGIQETQYF
TGTGCCAGCAGTCAGGGACTAGCGGGGATCCAAGAGACCCAGTACTTC
>.|.|TRBV2|TRBJ1-1
CASSGQGADTEAFF
TGTGCCAGCAGTGGTCAGGGTGCGGACACTGAAGCTTTCTTT
>.|.|TRBV30|TRBJ1-3
CAWSEGNGNTIYF
TGTGCCTGGAGTGAGGGGAATGGAAACACCATATATTTT
>many|.|TRBV25-1|TRBJ2-5
CASSPGTPQETQYF
TGTGCCAGCAGCCCTGGGACTCCCCAAGAGACCCAGTACTTC
>many|.|TRBV20-1|TRBJ1-6
CSATPGNNNSPLHF
TGCAGTGCTACCCCCGGGAATAATAATTCACCCCTCCACTTT
>many|.|TRBV6-5|TRBJ2-7
CASSDSYEQYF
TGTGCCAGCAGTGACTCCTACGAGCAGTACTTC
>many|.|TRBV6-2/TRBV6-3|TRBJ2-2
CASLRGGENTGELFF
TGTGCCAGCCTCAGGGGGGGCGAAAACACCGGGGAGCTGTTTTTT
>many|TRBD1|TRBV12-3/TRBV12-4|TRBJ1-2
CASSLDRTNYGYTF
TGTGCCAGCAGTTTGGACAGGACTAACTATGGCTACACCTTC
>few|.|TRBV7-8|TRBJ1-3
CASSTDGISGNTIYF
TGTGCCAGCAGCACTGACGGAATCTCTGGAAACACCATATATTTT
>many|.|TRBV2|TRBJ1-1
CASSEPGVGTEAFF
TGTGCCAGCAGTGAACCCGGGGTGGGCACTGAAGCTTTCTTT
>medium-sized|.|TRBV12-3/TRBV12-4|TRBJ1-2
CASSFGNYGYTF
TGTGCCAGCAGTTTCGGGAACTATGGCTACACCTTC
>many|.|TRBV12-3/TRBV12-4|TRBJ2-7
CASSLDGSYEQYF
TGTGCCAGCAGTTTGGACGGCTCCTACGAGCAGTACTTC
>.|.|TRBV6-5|TRBJ2-7
CASSLKDGGQYF
TGTGCCAGCAGTTTAAAGGACGGCGGGCAGTACTTC